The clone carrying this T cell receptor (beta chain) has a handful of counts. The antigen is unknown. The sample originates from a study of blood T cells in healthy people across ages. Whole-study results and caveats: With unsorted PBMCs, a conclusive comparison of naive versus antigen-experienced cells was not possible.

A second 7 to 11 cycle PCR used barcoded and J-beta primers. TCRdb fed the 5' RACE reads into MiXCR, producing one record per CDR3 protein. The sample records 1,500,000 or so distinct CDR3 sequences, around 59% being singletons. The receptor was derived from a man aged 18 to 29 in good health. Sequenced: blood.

This CDR3 reads CSSLPPSGRTQETQYF. CDR3 in DNA: TGCAGCTCCCTCCCCCCTAGCGGGCGGACCCAAGAGACCCAGTACTTC. The genes are TRBV20-1 and TRBJ2-5; 8 nucleotides match TRBD2. Germline CDR1 reads DFQATT; CDR2 reads SNEGSKA (reference sequence). The CDR3 is 16 residues long.